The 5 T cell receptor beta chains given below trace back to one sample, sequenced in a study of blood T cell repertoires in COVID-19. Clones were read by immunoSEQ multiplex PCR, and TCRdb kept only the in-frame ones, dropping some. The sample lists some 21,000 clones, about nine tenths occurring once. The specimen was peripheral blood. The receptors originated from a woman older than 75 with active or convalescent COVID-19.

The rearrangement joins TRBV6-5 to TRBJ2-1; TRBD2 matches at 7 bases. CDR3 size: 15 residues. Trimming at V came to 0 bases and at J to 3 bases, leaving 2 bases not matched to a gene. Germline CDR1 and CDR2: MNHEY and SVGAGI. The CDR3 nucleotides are TGTGCCAGCAGTTACTCTCCTAGCGGCTACAATGAGCAGTTCTTC. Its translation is CASSYSPSGYNEQFF.

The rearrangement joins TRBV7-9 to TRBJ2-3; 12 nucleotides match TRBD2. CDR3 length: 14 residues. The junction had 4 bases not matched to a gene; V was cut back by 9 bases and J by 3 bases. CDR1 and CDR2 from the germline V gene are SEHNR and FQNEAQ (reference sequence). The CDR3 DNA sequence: TGTGCCAGTCTAGCGGGAGGGTCGACAGATACGCAGTATTTT. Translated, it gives CASLAGGSTDTQYF.

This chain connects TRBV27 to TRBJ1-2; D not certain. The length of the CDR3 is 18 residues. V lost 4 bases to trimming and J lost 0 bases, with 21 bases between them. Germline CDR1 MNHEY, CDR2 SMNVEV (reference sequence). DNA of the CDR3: TGTGCCAGCAGTTCCCGAGTCCGGGATCGACTAGCTAACTATGGCTACACCTTC. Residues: CASSSRVRDRLANYGYTF.

CDR3 in DNA: TGTGCCAGCAGCCCACAACAGGGGGCATCTGGGACAGATACGCAGTATTTT. Translated: CASSPQQGASGTDTQYF. The J gene is TRBJ2-3, the V gene TRBV9; 9 nucleotides line up with TRBD1. The ends lost 4 bases at V and 3 bases at J; junction bases unmatched: 12. CDR3 length: 17 residues. The germline CDR1 and CDR2 sequences are SGDLS and YYNGEE.

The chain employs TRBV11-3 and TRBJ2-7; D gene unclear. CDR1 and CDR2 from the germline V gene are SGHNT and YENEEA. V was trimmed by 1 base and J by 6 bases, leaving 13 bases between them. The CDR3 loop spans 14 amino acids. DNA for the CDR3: TGTGCCAGCAGCTTAGGCACCCTTGGCCGCGAGCAGTACTTC. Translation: CASSLGTLGREQYF.